Below are 23 T cell receptor beta chains sequenced from a single sample in a study of T cell responses to AZD1222 COVID-19 vaccine. Profiling relied on immunoSEQ multiplex PCR, and the TCRdb table lists in-frame clones only, not all of them. The sample consists of 200,000 or so clones, 85% to 95% of them appearing once. The material sequenced was peripheral blood, taken on day 0 of AZD1222 vaccination. Receptors originate from an adult in good health.

The chain couples TRBV6-5 to TRBJ1-5, with D perhaps TRBD1 (6 bases). Trimming pared 7 bases from V and 1 base from J, leaving 11 bases between. CDR3 length: 14 residues. The V gene's germline CDR1 is MNHEY and CDR2 SVGAGI. The CDR3 DNA sequence: TGTGCCAGCAAAGGACAGCAAAGCAATCAGCCCCAGCATTTT. This sequence encodes CASKGQQSNQPQHF.

This clone was seen a single time. This rearrangement joins TRBV5-4 to TRBJ1-1; 7 nucleotides agree with TRBD1. V gave up 5 bases and J gave up 9 bases; unmatched junction bases: 13. This CDR3 contains 14 residues. The germline gives CDR1 SGHNT, CDR2 YYREEE (reference sequence). The CDR3 protein is CASRSRDRGIKAFF. Here the CDR3 DNA reads TGTGCCAGCAGGAGTCGGGACAGAGGTATTAAAGCTTTCTTT. The entire variable domain, with the rest obtained from reference TRBV5-4 and TRBJ1-1, is as follows: ETGVTQSPTHLIKTRGQQVTLRCSSQSGHNTVSWYQQALGQGPQFIFQYYREEENGRGNFPPRFSGLQFPNYSSELNVNALELDDSALYLCASRSRDRGIKAFFGQGTRLTVV.

The chain combines TRBV7-2 with TRBJ1-5, with D uncertain. CDR1 SGHTA and CDR2 FQGNSA come from the germline V gene. CDR3 length: 15 residues. With 5 bases removed from V and 1 base from J, the gap between germline ends came to 12 bases. The CDR3 loop reads CASSPQVWSNQPQHF. The DNA for the CDR3 is TGTGCCAGCAGCCCCCAGGTCTGGAGCAATCAGCCCCAGCATTTT.

This clone appeared a few times. J is TRBJ2-2 and V is TRBV18, with a tentative D call TRBD1 (5 bases). Trimming pared 2 bases from V and 0 bases from J, leaving 7 bases between. The CDR3 has 15 amino acids. The germline V gene encodes CDR1 KGHSH and CDR2 LQKENI. The DNA of the CDR3 is TGTGCCAGCTCACCAAGGGGCACGAACACCGGGGAGCTGTTTTTT. Its translation: CASSPRGTNTGELFF.

V gene TRBV6-6 combines with J gene TRBJ1-2; 12 bases are a match to TRBD1. V lost 5 bases and J lost 8; bases outside the gene matches: 15. CDR3 length: 17 amino acids. From germline, CDR1 is MNHNY and CDR2 SVGAGI (reference sequence). For the CDR3, the DNA is TGTGCCAGCAGTCGAGGGAATCCGGGACAGGGGGCAGAGGGCTACACCTTC. This codes for CASSRGNPGQGAEGYTF.

The CDR3 nucleotides read TGTGCCAGCAGTTACTCGTACCGGGGGACTCAGCCCCAGCATTTT. This sequence encodes CASSYSYRGTQPQHF. The chain is built from TRBV6-5 and TRBJ1-5; weak D call: TRBD1 (5 bases). Germline CDR1 is MNHEY and CDR2 is SVGAGI. CDR3 length: 15 amino acids. With 0 bases removed from V and 6 bases from J, the gap between germline ends came to 12 bases.

This clone has only one observation. The gene calls are TRBV6-5 and TRBJ1-4; the D is unclear. Germline V lookup: CDR1 MNHEY, CDR2 SVGAGI. This CDR3 has 15 amino acids. V was cut by 5 bases and J by 9 bases, with 19 bases left in between. The CDR3 DNA sequence: TGTGCCAGCAGTCCGAGGAGTCTCATCATGAAAAAACTGTTTTTT. Translation gives CASSPRSLIMKKLFF.

For the CDR3, the DNA is TGTGCCATCACCCGCACAGGGTCCGACGAGCAGTACTTC. Protein sequence: CAITRTGSDEQYF. V and J are TRBV10-3 and TRBJ2-7; D might be TRBD1 (6 bases). Germline V gives CDR1 ENHRY, CDR2 SYGVKD. The V end lost 7 bases, the J end lost 5 bases, and 15 bases lay between the germline ends. The CDR3 is 13 residues long.

The rearrangement joins TRBV2 to TRBJ2-2, with D unclear. Germline V CDR1 and CDR2: SNHLY, FYNNEI. V lost 5 bases and J 7 bases, leaving 2 bases between the germline ends. This CDR3 contains 10 residues. The CDR3 is CASSFGELFF. The CDR3 region has the DNA TGTGCCAGCAGTTTCGGGGAGCTGTTTTTT.

The chain carries TRBV6-1 and TRBJ2-1, with 8 bases that match TRBD2. Germline assignment: CDR1 MNHNS and CDR2 SASEGT. V was clipped by 4 bases and J by 8 bases; unmatched bases: 16. The CDR3 consists of 17 residues. The CDR3 loop reads CASSVQPGLGFLDEQFF. The CDR3 DNA reads as TGTGCCAGCAGTGTCCAACCGGGACTAGGTTTTCTCGATGAGCAGTTCTTC.

V usage is TRBV2 and J usage is TRBJ2-7; D not resolved. V dropped 3 bases and J dropped 0 bases, with 6 bases sitting between them. The CDR3 extends over 13 amino acids. Germline V gives CDR1 SNHLY, CDR2 FYNNEI. This CDR3 is CASSETSSYEQYF. CDR3 DNA sequence: TGTGCCAGCAGTGAGACAAGCTCCTACGAGCAGTACTTC.

The J gene is TRBJ1-1, the V gene TRBV11-2; TRBD1 might be the D (6 bases). The CDR3 totals 16 residues. Trimming removed 5 bases from V and 7 bases from J, with 23 bases in between. The germline V gene encodes CDR1 SGHAT and CDR2 FQNNGV. The CDR3 sequence: CASSRWWVDSANEAFF. CDR3 nucleotide sequence: TGTGCCAGCAGCCGGTGGTGGGTGGACAGTGCTAATGAAGCTTTCTTT.

This clone has just a few counts. The V and J genes are TRBV19 and TRBJ1-1; D gene ambiguous. The germline V and J ends were trimmed by 4 bases and 4 bases, with 16 bases remaining between them. CDR1 is LNHDA and CDR2 is SQIVND in the germline V gene (reference sequence). The CDR3 spans 15 residues. Here the CDR3 reads CASSTATRGSTEAFF. The CDR3 nucleotides read TGTGCCAGTAGTACCGCAACCCGCGGGAGCACTGAAGCTTTCTTT.

A word on this clone: A read error may account for a junction end that differs from germline. The V and J genes are TRBV7-7 and TRBJ2-3; D is unresolved. This CDR3 contains 13 residues. Germline loops: CDR1 SSHAT, CDR2 FNYEAQ (reference sequence). The CDR3 nucleotides are TGTGCTAGCAGCTTCCAGGTTGGAGATACGCAGTATTTT. Translating gives CASSFQVGDTQYF.

The chain uses TRBV5-4 and TRBJ1-1, with TRBD1 as a possible D gene (5 bases). V shed 3 bases and J shed 1 base, with 13 bases lying between them. The CDR3 loop spans 15 amino acids. Germline CDR1 and CDR2: SGHNT and YYREEE (reference sequence). In nucleotides, the CDR3 is TGTGCCAGCAGCTGGGGTAGAGGGACGAACACTGAAGCTTTCTTT. It specifies CASSWGRGTNTEAFF.

The rearrangement uses TRBV9 and TRBJ1-1; 7 nucleotides line up with TRBD1. J lost 0 bases, V lost 4 bases, and 3 bases had no gene match. Looked up from germline, CDR1 is SGDLS and CDR2 is YYNGEE. CDR3 length equals 14 residues. Written as DNA, the CDR3 is TGTGCCAGCAGCTCACAGGGGATGAACACTGAAGCTTTCTTT. Protein: CASSSQGMNTEAFF.

This chain joins TRBV4-2 and TRBJ1-3; TRBD1 is a possible D gene (5 bases). Trimming stripped 3 bases from V and 3 bases from J, with 12 bases between. The germline CDR1 and CDR2 sequences are LGHNA and YNFKEQ. This CDR3 is 15 amino acids long. DNA for the CDR3: TGTGCCAGCAGCCAGGGGGATTCCTATGGAAACACCATATATTTT. Amino acid sequence: CASSQGDSYGNTIYF.

This clone was observed once. This chain joins TRBV5-6 and TRBJ2-7, with D perhaps matching TRBD2 (6 bases). This CDR3 has 16 residues. The V gene's germline CDR1 is SGHDT and CDR2 YYEEEE. V was cut by 4 bases and J by 0 bases, with 17 bases left in between. The CDR3 sequence is CASSGTFAGSSYEQYV. CDR3 nucleotides: TGTGCCAGCAGCGGTACCTTCGCGGGAAGCTCCTACGAGCAGTACGTC.

The chain carries TRBV11-2 and TRBJ2-1; a possible D gene is TRBD2 (5 bases). CDR1 SGHAT and CDR2 FQNNGV come from the germline V gene. V was clipped by 2 bases and J by 7 bases, with 9 bases between them. This CDR3 contains 13 residues. The CDR3 region has the DNA TGTGCCAGCAGCTTATCGGAGGTGAATGAGCAGTTCTTC. As protein: CASSLSEVNEQFF.

J is TRBJ1-1 and V is TRBV5-1, with TRBD1 as a possible D gene (6 bases). The V and J ends lost 4 bases and 1 base respectively, with 11 bases between them. From germline, CDR1 is SGHRS and CDR2 YFSETQ. There are 14 residues in the CDR3. CDR3 region: CASSASTGNTEAFF. In DNA form, the CDR3 reads TGCGCCAGCAGCGCTTCGACAGGGAACACTGAAGCTTTCTTT.

The chain couples TRBV14 to TRBJ1-5, with 7 positions matching TRBD1. V shed 3 bases, J shed 4 bases, and the junction held 6 bases outside the gene matches. The CDR3 consists of 15 residues. Germline CDR1 reads SGHDN; CDR2 reads FVKESK. The CDR3 coding sequence is TGTGCCAGCAGCCAGGGTCAGGGGGATAATCAGCCCCAGCATTTT. Its translation: CASSQGQGDNQPQHF.

The V and J genes are TRBV2 and TRBJ2-7, with D possibly being TRBD2 (5 bases). V dropped 8 bases and J dropped 4 bases, with 15 bases sitting between them. This CDR3 is built from 13 residues. Germline values: CDR1 SNHLY, CDR2 FYNNEI. The CDR3 region has the DNA TGTGCCAGCGAGGGCAGGACCCAATACGAGCAGTACTTC. As protein: CASEGRTQYEQYF.

This chain links TRBV7-2 with TRBJ1-1; D possibly corresponds to TRBD1 (5 bases). This CDR3 spans 12 amino acids. Trimming took off 1 base at V and 11 bases at J, with 11 bases between the two ends. Germline V CDR1 and CDR2: SGHTA, FQGNSA. The CDR3 nucleotides are TGTGCCAGCAGCTTAGATTGGGGGTGTGCTTTCTTT. Protein product: CASSLDWGCAFF.